This TCR beta chain came from a study of blood T cell repertoires in COVID-19 (dated by TCRdb to 2020 to 2021). Broadly, across the study: The collaborator samples originated in the United States, Italy and Spain and spanned the acute and convalescent phases of COVID-19. Nearly every sample came with metadata listing a de-identified subject ID, COVID-19 status, age in years and sex. The prospective study material was composed of cDNA or gDNA derived from T cells, B-cell-depleted T cells, or PBMCs. Deeply sampled blood TCRbeta repertoires from subjects exposed to, actively infected with, or recovered from COVID-19 were included in the dataset. The repertoires were made available in a free public database intended to serve as a resource for research on the immune response to SARS-CoV-2. Samples came from the ongoing ImmuneRACE study (first 160 participants) plus 1,254 subjects from 6 global collaborators. Where available, HLA class I and class II types were taken from metadata supplied by the sample provider and were not determined by assay-based typing. General study outcomes and caveats: The quantity of clinical and demographic metadata differed by source and by participant and was supplied without curation.

The cysteine opens and the phenylalanine closes a CDR3 of 15 amino acids. Just CDR3 DNA is preserved here, 45 bases in frame from base 1. Reading the germline V gene gives CDR1 SGHDT and CDR2 YYEEEE. Unmatched junction bases come to 6, with V trimmed by 5 bases and J by 4 bases. Comment on this clone: Its recognized antigen is unknown. No quality values exist for individual bases; no much larger clone is one base distant.

TCRbeta CDR3 regions were amplified from genomic DNA by means of the immunoSEQ Assay, a bias-controlled multiplex PCR. In the paper's pipeline: The number of nucleated cells in each sample was estimated from the amplification of reference gene primers within the assay. To quantify the absolute abundance of each unique TCRbeta CDR3 rearrangement, sequence reads were collapsed and filtered. Productive Simpson clonality was computed per sample as the square root of Simpson's diversity index over productive rearrangements. TCRdb mirrors the immuneACCESS table, restricted to in-frame sequences. Some clones are absent from its copies; in checked studies, under half trace to an unresolved V gene, and the reason for the others is unknown. V, J and clone size derive from that table, while D and trimming were established from the DNA sequence. The sample table holds some 110,000 clones, of which 86% were seen once. Approximately 4% of the sample is in the top ten clones.

The collaborating institutions used their own protocols to collect whole blood in K2EDTA tubes. For TCRbeta analysis, collaborators shipped samples in one of three forms: frozen whole blood, isolated PBMCs, or DNA extracted from either of those sample types. Sequenced input: peripheral blood. The chain joins TRBV5-6 to TRBJ2-1, with 10 bases in between that match TRBD2. The receptor was isolated from a man in his forties or fifties with acute or convalescent COVID-19. The CDR3 protein sequence reads: CASSFGLAEYNEQFF. The DNA sequence follows: TGTGCCAGCAGTTTCGGACTAGCGGAGTACAATGAGCAGTTCTTC.